This T cell receptor (beta chain) was identified in a study of blood T cell repertoires in COVID-19. CDR3 length equals 18 residues. Germline CDR1 and CDR2: LGHNT and FRNRAP. V lost 2 bases to trimming and J lost 7 bases; unmatched junction nucleotides: 15. Assay used: immunoSEQ multiplex PCR; TCRdb lists only in-frame clones, some missing. The table records roughly 73,000 clones, about 69% of them present only once. This chain joins TRBV12-5 and TRBJ2-2; 8 positions agree with TRBD2. The sequence was obtained from a man aged 70-80 years with acute or convalescent COVID-19. Sequences were obtained from peripheral blood. DNA for the CDR3: TGTGCTAGTGGTTTGTCCATAGCGGGGAGCGGGAGAGTCGGGGAGCTGTTTTTT. Its translation: CASGLSIAGSGRVGELFF.